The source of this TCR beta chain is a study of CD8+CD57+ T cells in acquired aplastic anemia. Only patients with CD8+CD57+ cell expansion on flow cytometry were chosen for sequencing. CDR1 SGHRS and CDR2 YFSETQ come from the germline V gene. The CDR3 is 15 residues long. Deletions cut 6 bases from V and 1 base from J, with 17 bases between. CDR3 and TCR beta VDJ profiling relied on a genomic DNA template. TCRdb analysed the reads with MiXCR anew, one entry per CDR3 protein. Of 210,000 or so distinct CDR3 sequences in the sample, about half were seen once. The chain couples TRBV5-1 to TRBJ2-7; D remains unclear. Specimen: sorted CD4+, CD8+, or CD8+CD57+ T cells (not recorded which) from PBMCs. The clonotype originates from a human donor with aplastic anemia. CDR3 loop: CASTSWENPSYEQYF. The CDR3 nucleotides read TGCGCCAGCACCTCCTGGGAAAACCCATCCTACGAGCAGTACTTC.